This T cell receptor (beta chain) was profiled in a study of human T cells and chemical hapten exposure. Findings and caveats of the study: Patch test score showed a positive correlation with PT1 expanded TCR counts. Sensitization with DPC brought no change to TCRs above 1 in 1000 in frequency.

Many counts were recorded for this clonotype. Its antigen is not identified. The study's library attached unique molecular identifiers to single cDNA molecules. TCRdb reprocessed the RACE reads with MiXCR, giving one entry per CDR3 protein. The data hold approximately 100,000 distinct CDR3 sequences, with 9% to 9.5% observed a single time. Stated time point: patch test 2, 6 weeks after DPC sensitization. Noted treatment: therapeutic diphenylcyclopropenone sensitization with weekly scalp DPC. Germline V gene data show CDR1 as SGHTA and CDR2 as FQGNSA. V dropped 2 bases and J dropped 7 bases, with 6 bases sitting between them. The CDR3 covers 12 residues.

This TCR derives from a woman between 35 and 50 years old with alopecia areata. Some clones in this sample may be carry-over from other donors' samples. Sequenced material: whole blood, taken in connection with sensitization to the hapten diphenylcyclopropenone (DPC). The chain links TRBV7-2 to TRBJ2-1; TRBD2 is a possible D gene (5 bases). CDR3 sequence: CASSLSGNEQFF. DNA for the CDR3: TGTGCCAGCAGCTTATCGGGAAATGAGCAGTTCTTC.